What follows are 32 T cell receptor beta chains derived from one specimen sequenced in a study of cytomegalovirus exposure and HLA in healthy donors. The PCR made use of 60 Vbeta and 13 Jbeta primers. Sequenced by immunoSEQ multiplex PCR; TCRdb stores in-frame clones only, minus some. The sample includes more than 45,000 clones. The sequenced sample consisted of PBMCs. The receptor set was obtained from a woman in her 30s in good health and CMV-seropositive.

Concerning this clone itself: Other nucleotide sequences in the sample specify the same CDR3. The chain links TRBV30 to TRBJ1-6, with 7 nucleotides matching TRBD1. The CDR3 consists of 14 residues. Germline V gives CDR1 GTSNPN, CDR2 SVGIG (reference sequence). V shed 5 bases and J 8 bases; nucleotides not matched to a gene: 9. CDR3 sequence: CAWSVGGSDSPLHF. CDR3 in DNA: TGTGCCTGGTCCGTAGGGGGCTCGGATTCACCCCTCCACTTT.

This chain joins TRBV5-1 and TRBJ2-7; unclear D gene. Per the germline V gene, CDR1 is SGHRS and CDR2 is YFSETQ. V shed 1 base and J shed 2 bases, with 10 bases lying between them. The CDR3 has 14 amino acids. The CDR3 nucleotides read TGCGCCAGCAGCTTGAATACAGAACCCTACGAGCAGTACTTC. Translating gives CASSLNTEPYEQYF. Using reference TRBV5-1 and TRBJ2-7 for the parts outside the CDR3, the full variable domain is KAGVTQTPRYLIKTRGQQVTLSCSPISGHRSVSWYQQTPGQGLQFLFEYFSETQRNKGNFPGRFSGRQFSNSRSEMNVSTLELGDSALYLCASSLNTEPYEQYFGPGTRLTVT.

The V call is TRBV29-1, the J call TRBJ1-2; 9 bases line up with TRBD1. This CDR3 is built from 15 residues. Germline values: CDR1 SQVTM, CDR2 ANQGSEA. The ends lost 3 bases at V and 5 bases at J; junction bases unmatched: 10. CDR3 nucleotides: TGCAGCGTTGACATGGGACAGGGAATTCGTTATGGCTACACCTTC. The encoded protein is CSVDMGQGIRYGYTF.

The V call is TRBV4-2, the J call TRBJ2-7, with D possibly TRBD2 on 5 matching bases. The germline V and J ends were trimmed by 4 bases and 6 bases, with 16 bases remaining between them. This CDR3 contains 14 residues. Germline assignment: CDR1 LGHNA and CDR2 YNFKEQ. CDR3 region: CASSRIGEPGEQYF. Here the CDR3 DNA reads TGTGCCAGCAGCCGAATTGGGGAGCCGGGCGAGCAGTACTTC.

The V and J genes are TRBV30 and TRBJ2-2; 7 bases are a match to TRBD2. The germline V gene encodes CDR1 GTSNPN and CDR2 SVGIG (reference sequence). V shed 3 bases and J 8 bases; nucleotides not matched to a gene: 9. The CDR3 contains 14 residues. The CDR3 bases are TGTGCCTGGAGAAGGCGGGGGTCTGGTGGGGAGCTGTTTTTT. Translating it yields CAWRRRGSGGELFF.

The chain links TRBV5-1 to TRBJ2-1; weak D call: TRBD2 (6 bases). Germline loops: CDR1 SGHRS, CDR2 YFSETQ. Trimming removed 3 bases from V and 5 bases from J, with 18 bases in between. This CDR3 is built from 16 residues. CDR3 in amino acids: CASSSLGETGDNEQFF. CDR3 in DNA: TGCGCCAGCAGCTCTCTTGGCGAGACGGGAGACAATGAGCAGTTCTTC.

The chain employs TRBV9 and TRBJ1-1, with D unclear. V dropped 4 bases and J dropped 0 bases, with 10 bases sitting between them. Germline values: CDR1 SGDLS, CDR2 YYNGEE. CDR3 length: 14 amino acids. The CDR3 reads CASSLGGMNTEAFF. The CDR3 bases are TGTGCCAGCAGCCTCGGAGGGATGAACACTGAAGCTTTCTTT.

CDR3 sequence (DNA): TGTGCCAGCAGTTTAGTAGCGGGAGTTGGGACCCAGTACTTC. Amino acids: CASSLVAGVGTQYF. V gene TRBV27 combines with J gene TRBJ2-5; TRBD2 aligns across 9 bases. CDR3 length equals 14 residues. V dropped 2 bases and J dropped 7; count of bases not matched to a gene: 5. Germline CDR1 is MNHEY and CDR2 is SMNVEV (reference sequence).

The rearrangement uses TRBV6-5 and TRBJ1-3, with unresolved D. The CDR3 consists of 14 residues. Germline CDR1 reads MNHEY; CDR2 reads SVGAGI. With 11 bases removed from V and 0 bases from J, the gap between germline ends came to 14 bases. The CDR3: CASHPTRSGNTIYF. The CDR3 nucleotides read TGTGCCTCACACCCCACCCGCTCTGGAAACACCATATATTTT.

The V call is TRBV9, the J call TRBJ2-1, with no clear D. Trimming took off 0 bases at V and 3 bases at J, with 10 bases between the two ends. This CDR3 has 15 amino acids. Germline V gives CDR1 SGDLS, CDR2 YYNGEE. For the CDR3, the DNA is TGTGCCAGCAGCGTAGGTGTGCCAGACTACAATGAGCAGTTCTTC. This translates into CASSVGVPDYNEQFF.

The V gene is TRBV7-9, the J gene TRBJ2-2; D unclear. This CDR3 contains 13 residues. Trimming removed 0 bases at V and 8 bases at J, with 7 bases between. From germline, CDR1 is SEHNR and CDR2 FQNEAQ (reference sequence). The CDR3 spells CASSLAIRGELFF. CDR3 nucleotides: TGTGCCAGCAGCTTAGCGATTCGGGGGGAGCTGTTTTTT.

V usage is TRBV2 and J usage is TRBJ2-7; 7 bases fit TRBD2. The CDR3 loop spans 15 amino acids. Trimming cost V 3 bases and J 2 bases; bases outside gene matches: 7. Germline CDR1 and CDR2: SNHLY and FYNNEI. CDR3 residues: CASSEGGSPTYEQYF. DNA of the CDR3: TGTGCCAGCAGTGAGGGCGGGAGTCCTACCTACGAGCAGTACTTC.

The CDR3 reads CASTGRVLYEQYF. CDR3 DNA sequence: TGTGCCAGTACCGGGAGAGTCCTTTACGAGCAGTACTTC. The rearrangement links TRBV19 to TRBJ2-7, with D possibly matching TRBD2 (6 bases). The CDR3 is 13 residues long. Germline V gene data show CDR1 as LNHDA and CDR2 as SQIVND (reference sequence). Trimming took 7 bases from V and 4 from J, leaving 14 bases between them.

The V call is TRBV19, the J call TRBJ1-5, with D possibly being TRBD1 (5 bases). Per the germline V gene, CDR1 is LNHDA and CDR2 is SQIVND (reference sequence). V shed 6 bases and J shed 1 base, with 13 bases lying between them. CDR3 length equals 15 residues. This chain's CDR3 is CASRRQGKSNQPQHF. The CDR3 DNA is TGTGCCAGTAGAAGGCAGGGTAAGAGCAATCAGCCCCAGCATTTT.

This chain joins TRBV15 and TRBJ2-5, with TRBD2 identical over 12 bases. V lost 0 bases and J lost 2; bases outside the gene matches: 7. The length of the CDR3 is 18 residues. The germline V gene has CDR1 LNHNV and CDR2 YYDKDF (reference sequence). CDR3 protein: CATSRDFLAGGPQETQYF. The CDR3 DNA sequence: TGTGCCACCAGCAGAGATTTCCTAGCGGGGGGGCCTCAAGAGACCCAGTACTTC.

J is TRBJ2-7 and V is TRBV2, with 7 bases fitting TRBD1. Per germline, CDR1 SNHLY and CDR2 FYNNEI. V shed 1 base and J 3 bases; nucleotides not matched to a gene: 3. CDR3 length equals 14 residues. The CDR3 here is CASSEGTGLYEQYF. Written as DNA, the CDR3 is TGTGCCAGCAGTGAAGGGACAGGACTCTACGAGCAGTACTTC. The entire variable domain, with the rest obtained from reference TRBV2 and TRBJ2-7, is as follows: EPEVTQTPSHQVTQMGQEVILRCVPISNHLYFYWYRQILGQKVEFLVSFYNNEISEKSEIFDDQFSVERPDGSNFTLKIRSTKLEDSAMYFCASSEGTGLYEQYFGPGTRLTVT.

The V call is TRBV6-6, the J call TRBJ2-5; possible D gene TRBD1, 5 bases. Germline loops: CDR1 MNHNY, CDR2 SVGAGI (reference sequence). Trimming shortened V by 6 bases and J by 5 bases, and 19 bases separated the two germline ends. The CDR3 covers 15 residues. CDR3 nucleotides: TGTGCCAGCAGACGACTTGATCAGGGCGGTGAGACCCAGTACTTC. Its protein product is CASRRLDQGGETQYF.

CDR3 DNA: TGCGCCAGCAGCCCACGATTACGGAGTGGCTACACCTTC. It codes for CASSPRLRSGYTF. The chain links TRBV4-1 to TRBJ1-2; D is undetermined. This CDR3 contains 13 residues. Looked up from germline, CDR1 is MGHRA and CDR2 is YSYEKL. V lost 4 bases and J lost 7, with 13 bases in between.

The chain recombines TRBV5-1 with TRBJ2-5; D may be TRBD2 (6 bases). The V and J ends lost 0 bases and 9 bases respectively, with 18 bases between them. There are 15 residues in the CDR3. Per germline, CDR1 SGHRS and CDR2 YFSETQ. CDR3 protein: CASSLGGDGPKAQYF. The CDR3 nucleotides are TGCGCCAGCAGCTTGGGGGGGGACGGACCGAAGGCCCAGTACTTC.

V and J are TRBV4-2 and TRBJ1-2; tentatively, D is TRBD1 (5 bases). Germline lookup yields CDR1 LGHNA and CDR2 YNFKEQ. Trimming cost V 4 bases and J 5 bases, with 20 bases left between them. CDR3 length: 16 residues. The CDR3 region has the DNA TGTGCCAGCAGCCCTATTACGGGGGGAGGGAAATATGGCTACACCTTC. It translates to CASSPITGGGKYGYTF.

The chain is built from TRBV5-1 and TRBJ1-1; TRBD1 matches at 8 bases. This CDR3 contains 16 residues. V lost 0 bases to trimming and J lost 4 bases; unmatched junction nucleotides: 8. Germline values: CDR1 SGHRS, CDR2 YFSETQ. The CDR3 DNA reads as TGCGCCAGCAGCTTGGCCCAACAGGGGGTGGGCACTGAAGCTTTCTTT. It yields the protein CASSLAQQGVGTEAFF.

The V and J genes are TRBV5-6 and TRBJ2-7; possibly TRBD1 for D (6 bases). The CDR3 has 14 residues. Per the germline V gene, CDR1 is SGHDT and CDR2 is YYEEEE. V was pared by 4 bases and J by 2 bases, with 13 bases between. In DNA form, the CDR3 reads TGTGCCAGCAGCCTGACAGGTAGCGCCTACGAGCAGTACTTC. Protein: CASSLTGSAYEQYF.

J is TRBJ2-6 and V is TRBV6-5; D perhaps matches TRBD2 (5 bases). The CDR3 extends over 14 amino acids. Germline V gene sequence: CDR1 MNHEY, CDR2 SVGAGI. Deletions cut 0 bases from V and 13 bases from J, with 13 bases between. CDR3 nucleotides: TGTGCCAGCAGTTACTCGGGCGGAGGCTCGGTCCTGACTTTC. Protein product: CASSYSGGGSVLTF.

CDR3 sequence: CASRQRQESYGYTF. In DNA form, the CDR3 reads TGTGCAAGTCGCCAGCGACAGGAGAGCTATGGCTACACCTTC. V gene TRBV12-2 combines with J gene TRBJ1-2; the D call of TRBD1 is as the table states it, not checked on the DNA. TRBV12-2 is assigned pseudogene status. The CDR3 covers 14 residues.

V is TRBV2 and J is TRBJ2-7; TRBD1 is a possible D gene (5 bases). The CDR3 length is 14 residues. The germline gives CDR1 SNHLY, CDR2 FYNNEI. V was cut by 7 bases and J by 0 bases, with 13 bases left in between. This CDR3 reads CASTGQGSSYEQYF. Written as DNA, the CDR3 is TGTGCCAGCACCGGTCAGGGTTCCTCCTACGAGCAGTACTTC.

This rearrangement joins TRBV7-9 to TRBJ2-3; no definite D call. Germline CDR1 reads SEHNR; CDR2 reads FQNEAQ (reference sequence). V was trimmed by 4 bases and J by 6 bases, leaving 11 bases between them. The CDR3 loop spans 13 amino acids. The CDR3 DNA reads as TGTGCCAGCAGCTCCCCCCTTGTGGATACGCAGTATTTT. This codes for CASSSPLVDTQYF.

The V call is TRBV28, the J call TRBJ2-3; 11 bases match TRBD2. Trimming at V came to 9 bases and at J to 0 bases, leaving 5 bases not matched to a gene. CDR1 is MDHEN and CDR2 is SYDVKM in the germline V gene. This CDR3 comprises 15 residues. The CDR3 sequence is CASHLAGGSTDTQYF. The CDR3 nucleotides read TGTGCCAGTCACTTAGCGGGAGGGAGCACAGATACGCAGTATTTT.

The chain has TRBV6-1 and TRBJ2-1; D is unresolved. Per germline, CDR1 MNHNS and CDR2 SASEGT. The V gene lost 1 base and the J gene lost 5 bases, with 12 bases spanning the gap. This CDR3 region has 15 residues. The DNA for the CDR3 is TGTGCCAGCAGTGAAGATTCGGGTCTCAACAATGAGCAGTTCTTC. Translating it yields CASSEDSGLNNEQFF.

The chain has TRBV9 and TRBJ2-5, with D perhaps matching TRBD1 (6 bases). V gave up 3 bases and J gave up 4 bases, with 19 bases separating them. CDR1 SGDLS and CDR2 YYNGEE come from the germline V gene. The CDR3 runs to 16 residues. The CDR3 spells CASSAQLQGEGETQYF. As DNA, the CDR3 is TGTGCCAGCAGCGCACAATTACAGGGTGAAGGAGAGACCCAGTACTTC.

The J gene is TRBJ1-2, the V gene TRBV6-8, with a tentative D call TRBD1 (6 bases). V shed 8 bases and J shed 5 bases, with 21 bases lying between them. The CDR3 covers 15 residues. The germline V gene encodes CDR1 MNHGY and CDR2 SAAAGT. CDR3 region: CASLAGNRDGYGYTF. The CDR3 DNA sequence: TGTGCCAGCCTAGCCGGGAACAGGGATGGTTATGGCTACACCTTC.

The V call is TRBV5-1, the J call TRBJ2-1; D ambiguous. Germline CDR1 and CDR2: SGHRS and YFSETQ. V lost 4 bases to trimming and J lost 1 base, with 9 bases between them. CDR3 length: 14 amino acids. The CDR3 DNA sequence: TGCGCCAGCAGCACTGACACATCCTACAATGAGCAGTTCTTC. It codes for CASSTDTSYNEQFF.

The CDR3 sequence is CSASLETQYF. CDR3 bases: TGCAGTGCTAGTCTGGAGACCCAGTACTTC. The rearrangement joins TRBV20-1 to TRBJ2-5; D is unresolved. There are 10 residues in the CDR3. Germline-derived CDR1 and CDR2 are DFQATT and SNEGSKA (reference sequence). The V end was cut by 3 bases, the J end by 5 bases, with 4 bases between.